This TCR beta chain emerged from a study of cytomegalovirus exposure and HLA in healthy donors (dated by TCRdb to about 2017). About the study as a whole: According to an earlier analysis of around 600 of the donors, some 180 million T cells yielded roughly 110 million unique TCR beta sequences and about 280 Gb of sequence data. About 300 gigabases of sequencing data and approximately 85 million unique TCR sequences were included in an early release covering 500 to 750 HLA-typed donors. Among the roughly 400 genotyped donors, more than 70% belonged to the genetic ancestry cluster associated with self-reported Caucasian donors. The study aimed to test whether cataloging public T cell receptors could reveal signatures of past pathogen exposure. The study profiled the T cell repertoires of hundreds of subjects by immunosequencing and related them to cytomegalovirus serostatus. Along with the approximately 670-subject first cohort, a separate validation cohort of over a hundred different subjects was used. To predict cytomegalovirus infection status, the study combined high-throughput TCR immunosequencing, statistical association of individual TCRs with disease status, and machine learning. In a later analysis, previously published TCR beta repertoires from hundreds of donors were re-analyzed and high-resolution HLA genotyping was added so that TCR occurrence patterns could be studied. In the later analysis, no new phenotypic data were used to find candidate immune exposures; instead, reliance was placed on TCR beta sequences and their occurrence across donors. In an earlier analysis of roughly 580 of the donors, high-throughput TCR beta sequencing was used to judge whether each TCR beta V gene segment behaved as functional or pseudogenic. Donor age, sex, ethnicity and CMV serostatus were compiled alongside the repertoire data. A later genetic analysis took genome-wide SNP genotypes for about 55% of the roughly 670 donors and used that subset as a discovery cohort. Every discovery cohort repertoire had been produced on one sequencing platform. HLA typing covered class I and class II loci at four-digit resolution. The number of typed donors differed by locus: about 620-640 for A, B, C, DRB1 and DQB1; approximately 520 for DQA1; over 600 for DPA1; and approximately 450 for DPB1. Four to six DR-DQ haplotypes were handled as single units for association and clustering, since linkage in the cohort was strong. Among around 400 genotyped donors of the cohort, an average of roughly 240,000 unique TCR beta nucleotide sequences were sequenced per donor, roughly 18% of them non-productive.

Broad study findings and their caveats: The only immune exposure information available for the cohort was CMV serostatus. In both the original and validation cohorts, the classifier was reported to diagnose cytomegalovirus status with high specificity and sensitivity. This cohort had only TCR beta chains sequenced, and the lack of alpha or paired-chain data limited which features could be detected. A later analysis found that TCR association rates varied across HLA loci, with DRB1 alleles showing the most associated TCRs and HLA-C alleles the fewest. Assigning TCR associations to individual alleles was difficult when HLA alleles, especially DR and DQ, strongly co-occurred. According to the authors, the approach could potentially be generalized to other disease states and immunological phenotypes. In a later analysis, several top co-occurrence clusters were reported to appear linked to parvovirus B19, influenza, CMV and Epstein-Barr virus. A cluster of highly shared sequence variants was judged likely to be a technical artifact of the sequencing pipeline. In a later analysis, most CMV-associated TCR beta chains were found to appear HLA-restricted, with HLA associations seemingly driven largely by CMV exposure. Most TCR sequences were observed very rarely across donors, whereas some public TCRs were present in many individuals. A later genetic analysis associated a missense DCLRE1C variant with V-gene and J-gene trimming of TCR beta chains, and an independent cohort replicated the association. Correlated functional status among segregating V segments might be attributable to linkage disequilibrium, but an unknown experimental factor could not be ruled out. Because some donors lacked HLA typing at each locus, the association tests relied only on the typed subset. Compared with equally common non-associated chains, HLA-associated TCR beta chains in a later analysis were more clonally expanded and had lower generation probabilities. In an earlier analysis of a few hundred of the donors, most TCR beta V segments were observed in productive rearrangements about 90% or about 30% of the time, broadly matching IMGT annotations. According to a later genetic analysis, donors in an Asian-associated ancestry cluster had fewer N-insertions in productive TCRs than the approximately 670-donor mean. A further reported finding was that TCR beta sequences accurately predicted the HLA-A and HLA-B alleles for most subjects in the first cohort. The presence/absence analyses assumed that sequencing depth was roughly uniform across donors, and that assumption may not be true. In vitro tests confirmed that three of the cytomegalovirus-associated TCR beta chains recognize cytomegalovirus antigens. Because the 87-base-pair reads could not distinguish some IMGT-functional V segments, including TRBV6-2 and TRBV6-3, those segments were excluded. A later analysis associated roughly 17,000 TCR beta sequences with specific HLA alleles at a false discovery rate of 0.05. Over 15 rarely observed V segments, including chromosome 9 orphons, were excluded from the earlier analysis of about 500 of the donors because counts were too low. The study gave a list of about 150 TCR beta chains associated with cytomegalovirus.

The CDR3 starts with the cysteine, ends with the phenylalanine, and has 15 residues. Only the CDR3 part of the read is kept: 45 bases, read in frame from the first base. Sequences SGHTA (CDR1) and FQGTGA (CDR2) are obtained from the germline V gene. V is reduced by 5 bases and J by 5 bases, leaving a spacing of 16 bases between them. The protocol used for the library was the immunoSEQ multiplex PCR assay. The multiplex PCR relied on a mix of 60 forward primers for TCR Vbeta segments and 13 reverse primers for TCR Jbeta segments. The CDR3 region of rearranged TCR beta genes was amplified from genomic DNA with a multiplex PCR assay. Amplified TCR beta libraries were sequenced as 87-base-pair reads on the Illumina HiSeq System. In the paper's pipeline: A later analysis tallied about 77 million unique TCR beta chains across the 666 repertoires, and some 12 million of those chains were shared by two or more donors. A nearest-neighbor algorithm error-corrected the raw reads and collapsed the reads into unique sequences, merging closely related sequences to remove PCR and sequencing errors. CDR3 sequences were aligned to IMGT reference sequences to assign V, D and J gene segments. For a sequence to be retained, a match of at least six nucleotides was required to both a V gene segment and a J gene segment. Rearrangements were classified as productive when the CDR3 lacked stop codons and remained in frame with V and J, and all other rearrangements were classified as non-productive. CDR3 was defined according to IMGT convention as the region running from the second conserved V-encoded cysteine to the conserved J-encoded phenylalanine. Sequences without an unambiguous match to a single V gene segment were excluded from the earlier analysis of over 500 of the donors. An earlier analysis of several hundred of the donors called V segments functional above 56.7% productive rearrangements and segregating when the between-donor standard deviation exceeded 5%. A statistical classification framework was built to diagnose cytomegalovirus status from the catalog of TCR beta chain sequences. V and J gene assignment, in a later analysis, came from comparing TCR nucleotide sequences with IMGT/GENE-DB human TR gene sequences. A later analysis assigned CDR3 sequences and most-parsimonious VDJ recombination scenarios with the TCRdist pipeline. A later analysis defined each TCR beta chain by its CDR3 amino acid sequence plus V-gene family, and excluded reads lacking a unique V-gene family. To address suspected cross-contamination and a sequencing artifact, a later analysis removed several hundred highly shared, low-generation-probability nucleotide sequences. In a later analysis, a clonal expansion index for each public chain was calculated from normalized within-repertoire ranks of inferred template counts. A later analysis computed generation probabilities with a VDJ recombination model fitted to out-of-frame rearrangements, and checked the results against IGoR. In a later analysis, TCR-TCR, TCR-HLA and TCR-CMV co-occurrence was scored with hypergeometric tests, and a repertoire-size bias correction was applied to TCR pairs. To estimate false discovery rates, a later analysis permuted the HLA or CMV assignments 20 times. A later analysis grouped co-occurring TCRs with DBSCAN, adding TCRdist sequence similarity when clustering within HLA-allele-positive subsets. Repertoires with fewer than 30,000 or more than 120,000 public chains, plus five repertoires with anomalous nucleotide sharing, were excluded from co-occurrence clustering. This immuneACCESS table, as held by TCRdb, lists in-frame sequences with V and J called but not all clones. Of the missing ones, under half trace to an unresolved V gene in checked studies; the others have no known cause. Clone size and V and J calls were adopted from that table, with D and trimming inferred from the DNA. A total of 100,000 to 150,000 clones appear in this sample, roughly 80% of them only once. Of the sample, roughly 3.5% falls within the top ten clones.

About this clone: Its antigen is still unknown. No base-level quality is on record; no much larger clone is a single base apart.

The cohort comprised more than 550 healthy bone marrow donors. At the time of sampling, all cohort members were nominally healthy, though unrecorded immune exposures were likely present. The donor was CMV seronegative and was included in the group of a few hundred seronegative cohort members. Each donor provided a peripheral blood sample, and peripheral blood mononuclear cells were used for TCR beta sequencing. Genomic DNA was extracted from the blood cell samples with the Qiagen DNeasy Blood Extraction Kit. Here the chain combines TRBV7-3 and TRBJ2-1; 5 matching bases give a weak D call of TRBD1. Sequencing input: PBMCs. The TCR comes from a woman aged 50 to 65 in good health and CMV-seronegative. The DNA sequence reads TGTGCCAGCAGCCAACCAGGGTCGTTCCACAATGAGCAGTTCTTC. Translated, it reads CASSQPGSFHNEQFF.